This T cell receptor (beta chain) was observed in a study of blood T cell repertoires in COVID-19. Overall study context: COVID-19 samples, acute and convalescent, were from the United States, Italy and Spain.

With 9 bases removed from V and 7 bases from J, the gap between germline ends came to 13 bases. Germline CDR1 reads MRHNA; CDR2 reads SNTAGT. This CDR3 spans 13 amino acids. Patients in Seattle were enrolled during active infection, then followed longitudinally. Per the original data handling: Estimated nucleated cell counts came from reference gene primer amplification. Clones were sequenced by immunoSEQ multiplex PCR, and TCRdb holds only the in-frame ones, with some missing. V, J and clone size reflect that table, while D and trimming were determined from the DNA. The sample has under 300,000 clones; around 90% are singletons.

The sequence came from a man aged 25-45 years with COVID-19, enrolled during active disease. Material for sequencing was peripheral blood. The genes are TRBV6-4 and TRBJ1-6; D is unresolved. This chain's CDR3 is CASTRSRNSPLHF. Here the CDR3 DNA reads TGTGCCAGTACGCGGAGTCGCAATTCACCCCTCCACTTT.